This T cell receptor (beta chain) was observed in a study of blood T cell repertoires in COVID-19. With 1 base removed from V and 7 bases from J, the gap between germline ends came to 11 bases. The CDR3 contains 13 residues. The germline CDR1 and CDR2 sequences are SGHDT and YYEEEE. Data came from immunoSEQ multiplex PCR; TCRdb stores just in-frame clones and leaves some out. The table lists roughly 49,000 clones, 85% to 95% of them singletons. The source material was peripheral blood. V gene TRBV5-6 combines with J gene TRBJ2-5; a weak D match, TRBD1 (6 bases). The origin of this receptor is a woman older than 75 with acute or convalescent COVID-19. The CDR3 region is CASSLSGEGTQYF. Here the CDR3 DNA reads TGTGCCAGCAGCTTGTCAGGGGAAGGGACCCAGTACTTC.